This T cell receptor beta chain derives from a study of OX40 agonist ivuxolimab in advanced cancers. The overall study: About 42% of patients had received prior checkpoint inhibitor therapy.

Regarding the study as a whole: Circulating CD4+ and CD8+ T cells showed clonal expansion by week 6 at 0.1 to 3.0 mg/kg.

Clones were sequenced by immunoSEQ multiplex PCR, and TCRdb holds only the in-frame ones, with some missing. Of fewer than 85,000 clones listed, over 80% are singletons. As for this clone: Antigen: not known.

This specimen consisted of CD4+ or CD8+ T cells sorted from blood, obtained in a trial of the OX40 agonist ivuxolimab. The origin of this receptor is an adult with an advanced solid tumor such as melanoma, head and neck, liver or kidney cancer.

The CDR3 nucleotides are TGTGCCAGCAGTTACTCGGCGGGCAACAATGAGCAGTTCTTC. It specifies CASSYSAGNNEQFF. The V gene is TRBV6-5, the J gene TRBJ2-1; a possible D gene is TRBD2 (5 bases). V dropped 0 bases and J dropped 5 bases, with 8 bases sitting between them. Germline V CDR1 and CDR2: MNHEY, SVGAGI. The CDR3 consists of 14 residues.